This T cell receptor (beta chain) is from a study of T-cell reconstitution after alpha-beta-depleted transplantation in children. In regard to this clonotype: At one end the junction does not follow the germline gene, possibly because of a read error.

It was with unique molecular identifiers that the TCRbeta library was prepared. TCRdb itself ran the PCR reads through MiXCR, one entry per CDR3 protein. Here the sample spans roughly 500,000 distinct CDR3 sequences, 18% being singletons. This receptor was obtained from a human donor who donated a stem cell graft to a child with acute lymphoblastic leukemia. The sample consisted of PBMCs from the stem cell graft donor, taken from the stem cell graft.

CDR3 sequence (DNA): TGCTGTGCTAGTCCCCGTAGCGGGAGTGGGTCCTACGAGCAGTACTTC. As protein: CCASPRSGSGSYEQYF. The chain recombines TRBV20-1 with TRBJ2-7, with 9 bases matching TRBD2. CDR3 length equals 16 residues. CDR1 DFQATT and CDR2 SNEGSKA come from the germline V gene (reference sequence).